A selection of T cell receptor beta chains follows, all from one sample in a study of T cell changes during pregnancy in multiple sclerosis. Sequencing was performed with immunoSEQ multiplex PCR; in TCRdb, only in-frame clones are kept and a portion is missing. The repertoire has about 30,000 clones, more than 90% of them found once; the top ten carry approximately 0.43%. The source was CD4+ T cells from peripheral blood mononuclear cells, collected in the second trimester of pregnancy. The source is a female donor in good health, enrolled as a control in a pregnancy study. CDR3s include the opening cysteine and the closing phenylalanine or tryptophan. A D gene is named only where the DNA matches it firmly. A row's size may be missing; if present it is once, few, many or a size class.

j_call: TRBJ2-7
v_call: TRBV5-4
clone_size: -
d_call: TRBD1
cdr3_aa: CASSPEPTGKNEQYF
cdr3_nt: TGTGCCAGCAGCCCAGAACCGACAGGGAAGAACGAGCAGTACTTC

j_call: TRBJ1-2
v_call: TRBV25-1
clone_size: once
d_call: -
cdr3_aa: CASSESGGGVHSGYTF
cdr3_nt: TGTGCCAGCAGTGAATCAGGAGGAGGAGTCCATTCGGGCTACACCTTC

j_call: TRBJ1-2
v_call: TRBV10-3
clone_size: -
d_call: -
cdr3_aa: CAISESPGYGYTF
cdr3_nt: TGTGCCATCAGTGAGTCGCCAGGCTATGGCTACACCTTC

j_call: TRBJ2-7
v_call: TRBV5-6
clone_size: few
d_call: TRBD1
cdr3_aa: CASSLVGTGYEQYF
cdr3_nt: TGTGCCAGCAGCTTGGTGGGGACAGGGTACGAGCAGTACTTC

j_call: TRBJ2-2
v_call: TRBV30
clone_size: -
d_call: -
cdr3_aa: CAWSGTNTGELFF
cdr3_nt: TGTGCCTGGAGTGGGACAAACACCGGGGAGCTGTTTTTT

j_call: TRBJ1-2
v_call: TRBV27
clone_size: -
d_call: -
cdr3_aa: CASSLSPTGSRIVHGYTF
cdr3_nt: TGTGCCAGCAGTTTATCACCGACAGGTTCGCGAATCGTGCATGGCTACACCTTC

j_call: TRBJ2-7
v_call: TRBV5-1
clone_size: -
d_call: -
cdr3_aa: CASSVILGTYEQYF
cdr3_nt: TGCGCCAGCAGCGTCATACTAGGAACCTACGAGCAGTACTTC

j_call: TRBJ2-1
v_call: TRBV5-1
clone_size: once
d_call: TRBD2
cdr3_aa: CASSSGLAGPHNEQFF
cdr3_nt: TGCGCCAGCAGCTCAGGACTAGCTGGCCCGCACAATGAGCAGTTCTTC

j_call: TRBJ1-5
v_call: TRBV30
clone_size: -
d_call: TRBD1
cdr3_aa: CAWSIWGTGSQPQHF
cdr3_nt: TGTGCCTGGAGTATCTGGGGGACAGGGTCTCAGCCCCAGCATTTT

j_call: TRBJ1-2
v_call: TRBV15
clone_size: -
d_call: -
cdr3_aa: CATSRDEGNVNYGYTF
cdr3_nt: TGTGCCACCAGCAGAGATGAGGGTAACGTGAACTATGGCTACACCTTC

j_call: TRBJ2-2
v_call: TRBV6-1
clone_size: -
d_call: TRBD1
cdr3_aa: CASSARTGMDPAGELFF
cdr3_nt: TGTGCCAGCAGTGCCCGGACAGGGATGGATCCCGCCGGGGAGCTGTTTTTT

j_call: TRBJ1-1
v_call: TRBV7-2
clone_size: -
d_call: -
cdr3_aa: CASSFMNTEAFF
cdr3_nt: TGTGCCAGCAGCTTTATGAACACTGAAGCTTTCTTT

j_call: TRBJ2-3
v_call: TRBV27
clone_size: -
d_call: TRBD2
cdr3_aa: CASSFRGGPTDTQYF
cdr3_nt: TGTGCCAGCAGTTTTCGGGGAGGGCCCACAGATACGCAGTATTTT

j_call: TRBJ2-5
v_call: TRBV7-2
clone_size: -
d_call: -
cdr3_aa: CASSLALPGAQYF
cdr3_nt: TGTGCCAGCAGCTTAGCGCTGCCCGGGGCCCAGTACTTC

j_call: TRBJ1-3
v_call: TRBV5-4
clone_size: -
d_call: -
cdr3_aa: CASSFGGFSGNTIYF
cdr3_nt: TGTGCCAGCAGCTTTGGGGGGTTCTCTGGAAACACCATATATTTT

j_call: TRBJ1-1
v_call: TRBV9
clone_size: few
d_call: -
cdr3_aa: CASSVGRRSGTEAFF
cdr3_nt: TGTGCCAGCAGCGTAGGGAGACGGAGCGGAACTGAAGCTTTCTTT

j_call: TRBJ1-1
v_call: TRBV13
clone_size: once
d_call: -
cdr3_aa: CASSQYVGRTVNTEAFF
cdr3_nt: TGTGCCAGCAGCCAATACGTTGGGCGGACAGTGAACACTGAAGCTTTCTTT

j_call: TRBJ2-2
v_call: TRBV19
clone_size: few
d_call: -
cdr3_aa: CASSPPNKPNTGELFF
cdr3_nt: TGTGCCAGTAGTCCCCCGAACAAACCCAACACCGGGGAGCTGTTTTTT

j_call: TRBJ1-2
v_call: TRBV6-6
clone_size: -
d_call: TRBD1
cdr3_aa: CAVGGTGATYGYTF
cdr3_nt: TGTGCCGTGGGGGGGACAGGGGCGACCTATGGCTACACCTTC

j_call: TRBJ2-3
v_call: TRBV21-1
clone_size: -
d_call: -
cdr3_aa: CASSLLGGLAADTQYF
cdr3_nt: TGTGCCAGCAGCCTCCTTGGAGGACTAGCGGCAGATACGCAGTATTTT

j_call: TRBJ2-7
v_call: TRBV5-1
clone_size: -
d_call: TRBD1
cdr3_aa: CASSGRTGDEQYF
cdr3_nt: TGCGCCAGCAGCGGCAGGACAGGGGATGAGCAGTACTTC

j_call: TRBJ2-1
v_call: TRBV19
clone_size: once
d_call: TRBD2
cdr3_aa: CASAGGPFYNEQFF
cdr3_nt: TGTGCCAGCGCGGGGGGGCCATTTTATAATGAGCAGTTCTTC

j_call: TRBJ1-6
v_call: TRBV7-2
clone_size: -
d_call: -
cdr3_aa: CASAMSSYNSPLHF
cdr3_nt: TGTGCCAGCGCAATGAGCTCCTATAATTCACCCCTCCACTTT

j_call: TRBJ1-5
v_call: TRBV27
clone_size: once
d_call: -
cdr3_aa: CASSFIGSLSNQPQHF
cdr3_nt: TGTGCCAGCAGTTTTATAGGGAGCCTTAGCAATCAGCCCCAGCATTTT

j_call: TRBJ1-2
v_call: TRBV25-1
clone_size: -
d_call: TRBD1
cdr3_aa: CASSEGRGVLYGYTF
cdr3_nt: TGTGCCAGCAGTGAAGGCAGGGGGGTCCTCTATGGCTACACCTTC

j_call: TRBJ2-3
v_call: TRBV19
clone_size: -
d_call: TRBD2
cdr3_aa: CASSISASGADTQYF
cdr3_nt: TGTGCCAGTAGTATTTCAGCTAGCGGGGCAGATACGCAGTATTTT

j_call: TRBJ2-7
v_call: TRBV30
clone_size: -
d_call: -
cdr3_aa: CAWKEGADYEQYF
cdr3_nt: TGTGCCTGGAAGGAAGGGGCAGACTACGAGCAGTACTTC